Listed here is a single T cell receptor beta chain. The ends lost 3 bases at V and 7 bases at J; junction bases unmatched: 9. CDR1 and CDR2 (germline): SGHTA, FQGTGA. The CDR3 totals 16 residues. The source of the sample is a study of blood T cell repertoires in COVID-19. The assay was immunoSEQ multiplex PCR, and TCRdb's table has in-frame clones only and misses some. The sample holds 13,000 to 15,000 clones, roughly 80% seen once. This receptor was taken from an older woman with acute or convalescent COVID-19. Sequencing was carried out using peripheral blood. J is TRBJ1-1 and V is TRBV7-3; the match to TRBD1 covers 12 bases. The CDR3 is CASSLTGTGGLDEAFF. The CDR3 DNA reads as TGTGCCAGCAGCTTGACCGGGACAGGGGGCTTGGATGAAGCTTTCTTT.